This T cell receptor (beta chain) originates from a study of T cell changes during pregnancy in multiple sclerosis. The table came from immunoSEQ multiplex PCR; TCRdb's copy has only in-frame clones and leaves some out. Of some 60,000 clones in the sample, about 90% were seen once. The V end was cut by 0 bases, the J end by 7 bases, with 8 bases between. The CDR3 is 14 residues long. Germline V gene sequence: CDR1 SGHNT, CDR2 YYREEE (reference sequence). The receptor comes from a female donor in good health, enrolled as a control in a pregnancy study. The chain employs TRBV5-4 and TRBJ1-6; D call uncertain. The input for sequencing was peripheral blood, taken in the third trimester of pregnancy. In DNA, the CDR3 is TGTGCCAGCAGCTTGGACAGTATGAATTCACCCCTCCACTTT. The encoded protein is CASSLDSMNSPLHF.